A selection of T cell receptor beta chains follows, all from one sample in a study of T cell clones after liver transplantation. Clones were sequenced by immunoSEQ multiplex PCR, and TCRdb holds only the in-frame ones, with some missing. The sample includes approximately 50,000 clones, 55% to 85% seen only once; the top ten take around 9.5%. The sample consisted of CD4+ T cells from blood, taken 54 months after liver transplant. These receptors came from a human patient who received a liver transplant. T cells may partly derive from the graft donor. CDR3s include the opening cysteine and the closing phenylalanine or tryptophan. A D gene is named only where the DNA matches it firmly. Not every row has a clone size; where given, it reads once, few, many or a size class.

CASSLARGREQYF,TGCGCCAGCAGCTTGGCCCGGGGTCGCGAGCAGTACTTC,NA,NA,TRBJ2-7,13,TRBV5-1
CAISERIANSNQPQHF,TGTGCCATCAGTGAACGGATAGCTAATAGCAATCAGCCCCAGCATTTT,NA,NA,TRBJ1-5,16,TRBV10-3
CASSTVGDVYDQPQHF,TGTGCCAGTTCGACGGTCGGGGACGTCTATGATCAGCCCCAGCATTTT,NA,NA,TRBJ1-5,16,TRBV2
CASSIPTSGYNEQFF,TGTGCCAGTAGTATCCCGACTAGCGGGTACAATGAGCAGTTCTTC,NA,TRBD2,TRBJ2-1,15,TRBV19
CASSPGQGASNQPQHF,TGTGCCAGCTCACCGGGACAGGGGGCGAGCAATCAGCCCCAGCATTTT,NA,TRBD1,TRBJ1-5,16,TRBV18
CAWGQNNQPQHF,TGTGCCTGGGGGCAGAACAATCAGCCCCAGCATTTT,once,NA,TRBJ1-5,12,TRBV30
CASSQDPGHTSGNTIYF,TGTGCCAGCAGCCAAGATCCGGGACACACCTCTGGAAACACCATATATTTT,NA,NA,TRBJ1-3,17,TRBV4-2
CASSTPGGNLDQPQHF,TGTGCCAGTAGCACCCCCGGGGGGAATTTGGATCAGCCCCAGCATTTT,NA,NA,TRBJ1-5,16,TRBV19
CASTGGVANYGYTF,TGTGCCAGCACTGGGGGAGTAGCTAACTATGGCTACACCTTC,NA,NA,TRBJ1-2,14,TRBV6-5
CAWSLQGNYGYTF,TGTGCCTGGAGTTTACAGGGTAACTATGGCTACACCTTC,few,NA,TRBJ1-2,13,TRBV30
CASSSQNEQFF,TGTGCCAGCAGCTCTCAAAATGAGCAGTTCTTC,NA,NA,TRBJ2-1,11,TRBV11-3
CASSPRQGSFGNTIYF,TGTGCCAGCAGCCCCCGACAGGGCTCGTTTGGAAACACCATATATTTT,NA,TRBD1,TRBJ1-3,16,TRBV7-9
CASSLAHSVAGRETQYF,TGTGCCAGCAGCTTAGCGCATTCGGTCGCGGGAAGGGAGACCCAGTACTTC,NA,NA,TRBJ2-5,17,TRBV7-2
CASSRMSHSNEQFF,TGTGCCAGCAGCCGTATGTCCCACTCCAATGAGCAGTTCTTC,NA,NA,TRBJ2-1,14,TRBV7-8
CASSQHEKDRVATNEKLFF,TGCGCCAGCAGCCAACACGAAAAGGACAGAGTTGCAACTAATGAAAAACTGTTTTTT,NA,NA,TRBJ1-4,19,TRBV4-1
CASSAAETQYF,TGTGCCTCTTCGGCGGCGGAGACCCAGTACTTC,NA,NA,TRBJ2-5,11,TRBV6-5
CASSRDNNQPQHF,TGTGCCAGCAGCCGGGACAACAATCAGCCCCAGCATTTT,few,NA,TRBJ1-5,13,TRBV7-2
CASSPGLLRNYGYTF,TGTGCCAGCTCACCGGGGCTCCTCCGGAACTATGGCTACACCTTC,few,NA,TRBJ1-2,15,TRBV18
CASSVRQGLSNQPQHF,TGTGCCAGCAGTGTTCGGCAGGGTCTTAGCAATCAGCCCCAGCATTTT,NA,NA,TRBJ1-5,16,TRBV2
CASSTKTEANYGYTF,TGTGCCAGTAGTACTAAAACAGAGGCTAACTATGGCTACACCTTC,NA,NA,TRBJ1-2,15,TRBV19
CASRAWTANSGANVLTF,TGTGCCAGTAGAGCTTGGACAGCTAACTCTGGGGCCAACGTCCTGACTTTC,NA,NA,TRBJ2-6,17,TRBV19
CASSALDRAKAKNIQYF,TGTGCCAGCAGTGCACTCGACAGGGCGAAGGCCAAAAACATTCAGTACTTC,NA,TRBD1,TRBJ2-4,17,TRBV6-1
CASTSTDSNQPQHF,TGTGCCAGCACCTCGACAGATAGCAATCAGCCCCAGCATTTT,NA,NA,TRBJ1-5,14,TRBV6-6
CASSPGTGAVYTF,TGTGCCAGCAGTCCCGGGACAGGGGCAGTCTACACCTTC,once,TRBD1,TRBJ1-2,13,TRBV6-6
CASSGQSYGYTF,TGTGCCAGCAGTGGACAGAGCTATGGCTACACCTTC,few,NA,TRBJ1-2,12,TRBV2
CASSFSSWDRAFEKLFF,TGTGCCAGCAGTTTTTCCTCGTGGGACAGGGCTTTTGAAAAACTGTTTTTT,few,TRBD1,TRBJ1-4,17,TRBV28
CSVGTAFSSGANVLTF,TGCAGCGTTGGGACAGCATTCTCCTCTGGGGCCAACGTCCTGACTTTC,NA,NA,TRBJ2-6,16,TRBV29-1
CAWSVRRKAQPQHF,TGTGCCTGGAGTGTGCGGCGTAAGGCCCAGCCCCAGCATTTT,few,NA,TRBJ1-5,14,TRBV30
CASSLVGQGLWDEQYF,TGCGCCAGCAGCTTGGTGGGACAGGGATTATGGGACGAGCAGTACTTC,few,TRBD1,TRBJ2-7,16,TRBV5-1
CASSYTYRGGDEQFF,TGTGCCAGCAGTTACACATACAGGGGTGGGGATGAGCAGTTCTTC,NA,TRBD1,TRBJ2-1,15,TRBV6-5
CASSNPGLNSGNTIYF,TGTGCCAGTAGTAACCCCGGGCTGAACTCTGGAAACACCATATATTTT,NA,NA,TRBJ1-3,16,TRBV19
CASSNPPNEQFF,TGTGCCAGCAGTAATCCCCCGAATGAGCAGTTCTTC,few,NA,TRBJ2-1,12,TRBV7-6
CASSVEGHTDTPLHF,TGTGCCAGCAGCGTTGAGGGCCATACAGACACACCCCTCCACTTT,NA,NA,TRBJ1-6,15,TRBV9
CASSFDLGVEQYF,TGCGCCAGCAGTTTTGATTTGGGAGTCGAGCAGTACTTC,NA,NA,TRBJ2-7,13,TRBV4-1
CASSLGPQAVGYTF,TGTGCCAGCAGCTTAGGGCCGCAAGCCGTCGGCTACACCTTC,NA,NA,TRBJ1-2,14,TRBV7-2
CATSRGLAGETQYF,TGTGCCACCAGCAGGGGGCTAGCCGGAGAGACCCAGTACTTC,NA,NA,TRBJ2-5,14,TRBV15
CASSYSGNTIYF,TGCGCCAGCAGCTACTCTGGAAACACCATATATTTT,NA,NA,TRBJ1-3,12,TRBV4-1
CASSRGPLRGTDTQYF,TGTGCCAGCAGTCGGGGCCCCCTAAGGGGCACAGATACGCAGTATTTT,NA,NA,TRBJ2-3,16,TRBV9
CASSEGWESNYGYTF,TGTGCCAGCAGTGAAGGGTGGGAATCTAACTATGGCTACACCTTC,NA,NA,TRBJ1-2,15,TRBV6-1
CASRPDREGNQPQHF,TGTGCCAGCAGACCCGACAGGGAAGGCAATCAGCCCCAGCATTTT,NA,TRBD1,TRBJ1-5,15,TRBV28
CASSQVNSPAGYTF,TGTGCCAGCAGCCAAGTAAACAGCCCGGCTGGCTACACCTTC,NA,NA,TRBJ1-2,14,TRBV4-2
CASSPRGLGEKLFF,TGTGCCAGCAGTCCCAGGGGGCTAGGTGAAAAACTGTTTTTT,NA,TRBD1,TRBJ1-4,14,TRBV7-2
CASRQTGSDEQYF,TGCGCCAGCAGGCAGACAGGGTCCGACGAGCAGTACTTC,medium-sized,TRBD1,TRBJ2-7,13,TRBV5-1
CASSEDRRRHF,TGTGCCAGCAGCGAGGACCGCCGTCGGCATTTT,medium-sized,NA,TRBJ1-5,11,TRBV28
CASSIRTGLHGELFF,TGTGCCAGTAGTATCCGGACAGGGTTGCACGGGGAGCTGTTTTTT,NA,TRBD1,TRBJ2-2,15,TRBV19
CASSWGGTENTEAFF,TGCGCCAGCAGCTGGGGAGGGACAGAGAACACTGAAGCTTTCTTT,NA,TRBD1,TRBJ1-1,15,TRBV5-1